This TCR beta chain was profiled in a study of cytomegalovirus exposure and HLA in healthy donors. This CDR3 has 12 residues. V lost 11 bases and J lost 8, with 18 bases in between. Germline V gene lookup returns CDR1 MNHNY and CDR2 SVGAGI (reference sequence). The PCR used 60 Vbeta and 13 Jbeta primers. The protocol was immunoSEQ multiplex PCR, while the TCRdb copy is restricted to in-frame clones and leaves out a portion. The sample consists of approximately 120,000 clones, about 78% of them appearing once. This TCR was recovered from a man younger than 45 in good health and CMV-seronegative. The sequencing sample was made of PBMCs. The genes are TRBV6-6 and TRBJ1-2; possible D gene TRBD1, 5 bases. The CDR3 DNA is TGTGCCGCCAGTACCAGGGAAAAAGGCTACACCTTC. Translating it yields CAASTREKGYTF.